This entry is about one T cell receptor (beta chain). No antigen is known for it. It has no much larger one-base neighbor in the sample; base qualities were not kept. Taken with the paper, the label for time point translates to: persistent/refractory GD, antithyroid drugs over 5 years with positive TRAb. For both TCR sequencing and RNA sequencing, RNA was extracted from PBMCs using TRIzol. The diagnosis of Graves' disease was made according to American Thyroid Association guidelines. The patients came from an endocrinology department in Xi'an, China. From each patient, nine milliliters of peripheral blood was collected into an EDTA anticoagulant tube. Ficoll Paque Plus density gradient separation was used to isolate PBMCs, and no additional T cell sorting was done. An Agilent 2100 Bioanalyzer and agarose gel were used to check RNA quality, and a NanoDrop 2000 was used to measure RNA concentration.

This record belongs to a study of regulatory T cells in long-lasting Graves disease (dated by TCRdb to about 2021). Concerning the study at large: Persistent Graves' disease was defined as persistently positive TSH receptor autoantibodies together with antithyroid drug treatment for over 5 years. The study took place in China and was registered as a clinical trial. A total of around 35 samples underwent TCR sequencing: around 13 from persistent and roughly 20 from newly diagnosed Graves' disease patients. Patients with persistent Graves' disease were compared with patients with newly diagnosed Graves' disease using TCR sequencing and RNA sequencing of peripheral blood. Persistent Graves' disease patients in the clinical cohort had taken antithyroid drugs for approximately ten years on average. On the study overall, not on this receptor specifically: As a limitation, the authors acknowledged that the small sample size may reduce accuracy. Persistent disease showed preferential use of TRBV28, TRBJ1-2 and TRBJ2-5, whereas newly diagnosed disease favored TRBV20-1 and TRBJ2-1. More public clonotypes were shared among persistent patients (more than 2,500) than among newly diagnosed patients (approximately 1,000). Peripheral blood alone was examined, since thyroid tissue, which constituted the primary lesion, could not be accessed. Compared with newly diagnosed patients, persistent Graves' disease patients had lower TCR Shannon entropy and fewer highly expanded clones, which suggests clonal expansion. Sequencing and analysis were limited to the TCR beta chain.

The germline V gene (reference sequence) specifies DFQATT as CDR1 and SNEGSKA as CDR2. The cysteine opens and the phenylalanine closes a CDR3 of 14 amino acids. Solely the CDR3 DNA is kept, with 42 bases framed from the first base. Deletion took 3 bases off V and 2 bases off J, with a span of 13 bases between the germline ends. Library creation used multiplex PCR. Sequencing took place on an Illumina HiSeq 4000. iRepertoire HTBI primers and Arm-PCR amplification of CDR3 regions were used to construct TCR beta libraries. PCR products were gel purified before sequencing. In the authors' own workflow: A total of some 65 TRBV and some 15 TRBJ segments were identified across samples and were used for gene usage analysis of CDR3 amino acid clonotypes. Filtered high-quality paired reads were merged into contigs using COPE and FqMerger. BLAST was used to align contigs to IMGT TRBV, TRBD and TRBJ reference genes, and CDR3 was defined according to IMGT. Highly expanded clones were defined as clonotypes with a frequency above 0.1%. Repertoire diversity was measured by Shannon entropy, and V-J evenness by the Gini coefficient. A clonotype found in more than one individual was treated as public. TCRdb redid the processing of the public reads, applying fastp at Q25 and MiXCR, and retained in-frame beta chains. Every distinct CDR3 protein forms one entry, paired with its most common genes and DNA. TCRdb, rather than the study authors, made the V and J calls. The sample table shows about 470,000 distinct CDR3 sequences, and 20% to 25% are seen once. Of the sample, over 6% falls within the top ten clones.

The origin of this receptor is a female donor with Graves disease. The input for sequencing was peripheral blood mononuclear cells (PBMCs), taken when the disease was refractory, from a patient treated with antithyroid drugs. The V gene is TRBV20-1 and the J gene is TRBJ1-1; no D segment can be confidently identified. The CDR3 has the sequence CSASAPGGNTEAFF. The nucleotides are TGCAGTGCTAGCGCGCCGGGAGGAAACACTGAAGCTTTCTTT.